This T cell receptor beta chain stems from a study of blood T cells in healthy people across ages. There are many counts of this clonotype. PCR was performed a second time for about 7 to 12 cycles using a sample-barcoded 5' primer and a J-beta primer mix. TCRdb recomputed calls from the 5' RACE reads with MiXCR, one row per CDR3 protein. The data contain some 900,000 distinct CDR3 sequences, under 35% of them singletons. The clonotype comes from a woman at least 80 years old in good health. Sequenced sample: blood.

The CDR3 region has the DNA TGTGCCAGCAGTTTAGTGCCGGGTTCTCAAGAGACCCAGTACTTC. Its translation: CASSLVPGSQETQYF. The chain employs TRBV12-3 or TRBV12-4 and TRBJ2-5; D uncertain. V was shortened by 1 base and J by 2 bases, with 11 bases between the two germline ends. The length of the CDR3 is 15 residues.